This entry concerns a single TCR beta chain. Two oligonucleotides, mixed equimolar, formed the beta constant-region primer covering TRBC1 and TRBC2. Nested alpha and beta constant-region primers with the SP2 primer drove four PCR rounds on ligated cDNA. MiXCR, applied by TCRdb to the UMI-ligation and nested PCR reads, yields one record per CDR3 protein. The sample includes about 120,000 distinct CDR3 sequences, around 35% seen only once; the top ten take approximately 0.87%. There are 14 residues in the CDR3. V was shortened by 6 bases and J by 2 bases, with 13 bases between the two germline ends. Per the germline V gene, CDR1 is MNHEY and CDR2 is SVGEGT. This entry is derived from a study of naive and memory T cell subsets.

Sequenced input: central memory CD4+ T cells from blood. The gene calls are TRBV6-2 or TRBV6-3 and TRBJ1-1; D not certain. The sequence was collected from a human donor in good health. The CDR3 spells CASSPNFPNTEAFF. In nucleotides, the CDR3 is TGTGCCAGCAGCCCAAACTTCCCAAACACTGAAGCTTTCTTT.